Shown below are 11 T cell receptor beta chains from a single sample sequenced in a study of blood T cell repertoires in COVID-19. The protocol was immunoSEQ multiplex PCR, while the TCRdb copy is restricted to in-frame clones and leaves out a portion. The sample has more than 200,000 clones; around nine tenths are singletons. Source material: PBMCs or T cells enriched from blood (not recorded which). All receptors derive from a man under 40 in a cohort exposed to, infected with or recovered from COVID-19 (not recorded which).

CDR3 amino acids: CASSQESYNEQFF. The CDR3 DNA sequence: TGCGCCAGCAGCCAAGAGAGTTACAATGAGCAGTTCTTC. This rearrangement joins TRBV4-1 to TRBJ2-1, with D hard to call. CDR3 length: 13 amino acids. Trimming cost V 0 bases and J 4 bases, with 4 bases left between them. CDR1 and CDR2 (germline): MGHRA, YSYEKL.

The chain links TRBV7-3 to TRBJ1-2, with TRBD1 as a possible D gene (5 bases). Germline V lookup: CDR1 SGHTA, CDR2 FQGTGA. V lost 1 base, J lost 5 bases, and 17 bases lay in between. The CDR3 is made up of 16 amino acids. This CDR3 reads CASSLNTQGGLYGYTF. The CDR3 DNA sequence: TGTGCCAGCAGCTTAAATACGCAGGGCGGTCTTTATGGCTACACCTTC.

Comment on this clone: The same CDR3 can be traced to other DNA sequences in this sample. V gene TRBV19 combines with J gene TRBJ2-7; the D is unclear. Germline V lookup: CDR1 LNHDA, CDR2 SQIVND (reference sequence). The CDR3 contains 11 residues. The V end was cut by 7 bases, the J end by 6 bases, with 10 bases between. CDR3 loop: CASNFGAEQYF. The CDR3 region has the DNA TGTGCCAGTAATTTCGGAGCCGAGCAGTACTTC.

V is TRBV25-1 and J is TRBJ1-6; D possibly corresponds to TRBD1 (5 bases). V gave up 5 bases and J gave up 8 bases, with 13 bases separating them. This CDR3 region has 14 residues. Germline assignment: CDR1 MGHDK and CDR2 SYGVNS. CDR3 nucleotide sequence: TGTGCCAGCAGTCCCAGTGGGGGGTATTCACCCCTCCACTTT. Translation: CASSPSGGYSPLHF.

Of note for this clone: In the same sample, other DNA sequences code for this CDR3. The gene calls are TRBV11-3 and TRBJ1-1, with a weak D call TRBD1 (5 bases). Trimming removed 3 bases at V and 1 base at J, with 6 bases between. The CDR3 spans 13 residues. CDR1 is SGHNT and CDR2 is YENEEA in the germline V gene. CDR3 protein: CASSLGGNTEAFF. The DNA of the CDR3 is TGTGCCAGCAGCTTGGGGGGGAACACTGAAGCTTTCTTT.

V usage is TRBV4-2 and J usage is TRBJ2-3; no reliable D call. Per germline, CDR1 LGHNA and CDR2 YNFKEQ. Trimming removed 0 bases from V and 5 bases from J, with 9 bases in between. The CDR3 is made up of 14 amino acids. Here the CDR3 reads CASSQESRRDTQYF. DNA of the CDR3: TGTGCCAGCAGCCAAGAAAGTAGGAGAGATACGCAGTATTTT.

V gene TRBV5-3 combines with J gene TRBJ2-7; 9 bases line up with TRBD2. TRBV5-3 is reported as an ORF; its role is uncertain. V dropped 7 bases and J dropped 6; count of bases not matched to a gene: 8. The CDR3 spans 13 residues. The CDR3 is CARCWREGAEQYF. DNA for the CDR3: TGTGCCAGATGTTGGCGGGAGGGAGCCGAGCAGTACTTC.

The CDR3 DNA reads TGTGCCAGCAGAATGACAGGGCGGGATTCACCCCTCCACTTT. Amino acids: CASRMTGRDSPLHF. The J gene is TRBJ1-6, the V gene TRBV5-6, with 7 bases matching TRBD1. The V gene end was trimmed by 5 bases and the J gene end by 8 bases; junction bases not matched to a gene: 7. The germline V gene encodes CDR1 SGHDT and CDR2 YYEEEE. This CDR3 region has 14 residues.

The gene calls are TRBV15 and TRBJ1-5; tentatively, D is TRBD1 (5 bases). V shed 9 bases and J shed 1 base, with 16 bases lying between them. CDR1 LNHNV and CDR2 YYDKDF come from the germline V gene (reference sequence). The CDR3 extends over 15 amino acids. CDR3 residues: CATKQEPPSNQPQHF. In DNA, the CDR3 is TGTGCCACGAAACAGGAGCCACCAAGCAATCAGCCCCAGCATTTT.

The CDR3 sequence: CSVVDRGRLRNTEAFF. Written as DNA, the CDR3 is TGCAGCGTTGTCGACAGGGGGCGATTAAGGAACACTGAAGCTTTCTTT. The rearrangement uses TRBV29-1 and TRBJ1-1; TRBD1 matches 10 bases. Germline CDR1 and CDR2: SQVTM and ANQGSEA. This CDR3 comprises 16 residues. The trim removed 4 bases at V and 1 base at J, leaving 9 bases unmatched.

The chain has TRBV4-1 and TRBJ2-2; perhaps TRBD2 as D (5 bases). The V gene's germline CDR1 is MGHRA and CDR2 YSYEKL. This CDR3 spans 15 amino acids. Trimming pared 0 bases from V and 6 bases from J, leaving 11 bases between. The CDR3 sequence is CASSQDPSSAGELFF. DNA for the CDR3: TGCGCCAGCAGCCAAGATCCTAGCTCCGCCGGGGAGCTGTTTTTT.